Listed below are T cell receptor beta chains from one sample, sequenced in a study of memory CD4+ T cells and cytomegalovirus serostatus. Generated by immunoSEQ multiplex PCR, the TCRdb table keeps only in-frame clones and is missing some. The data contain about 43,000 clones, 77% of them seen just once; the ten biggest clones take up approximately 0.61%. The sequenced sample consisted of memory CD4+ T cells from blood. Receptors were obtained from an adult in good health and CMV-seronegative. The CDR3 runs from the conserved cysteine through the conserved F or W. Each record gives: V gene, D gene, J gene, clone size, CDR3 DNA, CDR3 protein. The D gene is left open where the match is weak. The size of a clone is reported for some rows only, either as once, few or many, or as a class for expanded clones.

>TRBV11-2|NA|TRBJ1-6|NA
TGTGCCAGCAGCTTAGAAGGGCGGGGCAATTCACCCCTCCACTTT
CASSLEGRGNSPLHF
>TRBV19|NA|TRBJ2-3|NA
TGTGCCAGTGTCGACAGCGGGACAGATACGCAGTATTTT
CASVDSGTDTQYF
>TRBV28|NA|TRBJ2-2|NA
TGTGCCAGCTCCAGGAGAAACACCGGGGAGCTGTTTTTT
CASSRRNTGELFF
>TRBV9|NA|TRBJ2-7|NA
TGTGCCGGACGGGACAACGAGCAGTACTTC
CAGRDNEQYF
>TRBV2|NA|TRBJ1-5|NA
TGTGCCAGCAGGCTTTTAACAGGGATGGATCAGCCCCAGCATTTT
CASRLLTGMDQPQHF
>TRBV18|TRBD2|TRBJ2-1|NA
TGTGCCAGCTCACCACTAGCGGGGGTAAATGAGCAGTTCTTC
CASSPLAGVNEQFF
>TRBV14|NA|TRBJ1-6|NA
TGTGCCAGCAGCCAAGTTCACAATGGAGATTCACCCCTCCACTTT
CASSQVHNGDSPLHF
>TRBV9|NA|TRBJ1-1|NA
TGTGCCAGCAGCGTAGAGGAGAGGCTGAACACTGAAGCTTTCTTT
CASSVEERLNTEAFF
>TRBV29-1|TRBD2|TRBJ2-1|NA
TGCAGCGTTTTTCTAGCGGGGGTCTCCTACAATGAGCAGTTCTTC
CSVFLAGVSYNEQFF
>TRBV7-2|NA|TRBJ1-6|NA
TGTGCCAGCAGCTTACAGAATTCACCCCTCCACTTT
CASSLQNSPLHF
>TRBV5-1|TRBD1|TRBJ2-3|once
TGCGCCAGCAGCTTGGGACAGGGGGCCCCAGATACGCAGTATTTT
CASSLGQGAPDTQYF
>TRBV5-1|NA|TRBJ2-7|NA
TGCGCCAGCAGCCCCAGCGGGACAGGCTACGAGCAGTACTTC
CASSPSGTGYEQYF
>TRBV19|NA|TRBJ2-5|NA
TGTGCCAGTAGTACCAACAGGGAGAAAGAGACCCAGTACTTC
CASSTNREKETQYF
>TRBV6-6|NA|TRBJ1-5|NA
TGTGCCAGCCAAAGGGGCAATCAGCCCCAGCATTTT
CASQRGNQPQHF
>TRBV5-1|NA|TRBJ1-2|NA
TGCGCCAGCAGCGGAGGAGGGAACCTCTATGGCTACACCTTC
CASSGGGNLYGYTF
>TRBV5-1|NA|TRBJ2-2|NA
TGCGCCAGCAGGGGGACCTCGTCGGACACCGGGGAGCTGTTTTTT
CASRGTSSDTGELFF
>TRBV11-2|NA|TRBJ1-6|NA
TGTGCCAGCAGCTTCTCACAGCGAAATTCACCCCTCCACTTT
CASSFSQRNSPLHF
>TRBV5-4|TRBD2|TRBJ2-1|NA
TGTGCCAGCAGCACGGGGGGGCAGTCCTACAATGAGCAGTTCTTC
CASSTGGQSYNEQFF
>TRBV7-4|NA|TRBJ2-5|NA
TGTGCCAGCAGCCTTGCCTTTTTGATCGAAGAGACCCAGTACTTC
CASSLAFLIEETQYF
>TRBV14|NA|TRBJ1-3|NA
TGTGCCAGCAGCCCGTTGCGGGAGAGCTCTGGAAACACCATATATTTT
CASSPLRESSGNTIYF
>TRBV30|NA|TRBJ2-3|NA
TGTGCCTGGAGTGGGACGGGAGATACGCAGTATTTT
CAWSGTGDTQYF
>TRBV7-6|NA|TRBJ1-1|NA
TGTGCCAGCAGCTTAGCTCTGGGTTCGTACACTGAAGCTTTCTTT
CASSLALGSYTEAFF
>TRBV7-2|NA|TRBJ1-6|NA
TGTGCCAGCAGCTTTCAATATGGGGATTCACCCCTCCACTTT
CASSFQYGDSPLHF
>TRBV19|NA|TRBJ2-3|NA
TGTGCCAGTACCATAGGGACGGGGGCCGCAGATACGCAGTATTTT
CASTIGTGAADTQYF
>TRBV12-5|NA|TRBJ1-1|NA
TGTGCTAGTGGTTCTTCGGACAAAAACACTGAAGCTTTCTTT
CASGSSDKNTEAFF
>TRBV30|TRBD1|TRBJ1-1|NA
TGTGCCTGTAACGACAGGGGGCTTGAAGCTTTCTTT
CACNDRGLEAFF
>TRBV6-5|TRBD2|TRBJ2-3|NA
TGTGCCAGCAGTTACTTCGGCGGGGGGGCGACAGATACGCAGTATTTT
CASSYFGGGATDTQYF
>TRBV19|NA|TRBJ2-1|NA
TGTGCCAGTACAGCCGATTTTGGTAACAATGAGCAGTTCTTC
CASTADFGNNEQFF
>TRBV18|NA|TRBJ2-3|NA
TGTGCCAGCTCACCGAGGACCGGGGACACAGATACGCAGTATTTT
CASSPRTGDTDTQYF
>TRBV6-1|NA|TRBJ2-1|NA
TGTGCCAGCAGTGGGGTAGATGTGAATGAGCAGTTCTTC
CASSGVDVNEQFF
>TRBV6-1|TRBD1|TRBJ2-7|NA
TGTGCCAGCAGTGAAGCCGGGACAGCCGCAGCCTTC
CASSEAGTAAAF
>TRBV6-1|NA|TRBJ1-1|NA
TGTGCCAGCACCTCTAGACCCCCCCAGAACACTGAAGCTTTCTTT
CASTSRPPQNTEAFF
>TRBV7-9|TRBD1|TRBJ1-4|few
TGTGCCAGTAGACAGGGAACAACTAATGAAAAACTGTTTTTT
CASRQGTTNEKLFF
>TRBV5-1|TRBD1|TRBJ2-3|once
TGCGCCAGCAGCCCTACAGGGGGCGGCACAGATACGCAGTATTTT
CASSPTGGGTDTQYF
>TRBV7-2|TRBD1|TRBJ2-3|NA
TGTGCCAGCTTGAGGAGGGACAGGGGAACAGATACGCAGTATTTT
CASLRRDRGTDTQYF
>TRBV5-5|TRBD1|TRBJ1-4|NA
TGTGCCAGCAGCGATCGACAGGGACTAGAAAAACTGTTTTTT
CASSDRQGLEKLFF
>TRBV27|NA|TRBJ1-1|NA
TGTGCCAGCAGTTTATTAGGAAAAGATCTAAGGAACACTGAAGCTTTCTTT
CASSLLGKDLRNTEAFF
>TRBV30|TRBD1|TRBJ1-4|NA
TGTGCCTGGAGCCCCGGGACAGGGTCCAAAAAACTGTTTTTT
CAWSPGTGSKKLFF
>TRBV11-1|NA|TRBJ2-2|NA
TGTGCCAGCGCCCCTCTCACCGGGGAGCTGTTTTTT
CASAPLTGELFF
>TRBV7-3|NA|TRBJ2-1|NA
TGTGCCAGCAGCTTACTCGCGGGGAGCTACAATGAGCAGTTCTTC
CASSLLAGSYNEQFF
>TRBV11-2|NA|TRBJ2-5|NA
TGTGCCAGCAGCCCTCCGGGCGGGCTTGAGACCCAGTACTTC
CASSPPGGLETQYF
>TRBV5-8|NA|TRBJ2-7|once
TGTGCCAGCAGCTTTGATACCTACGAGCAGTACTTC
CASSFDTYEQYF
>TRBV5-1|TRBD1|TRBJ2-3|NA
TGCGCCAGCAGCTTGGAAGGGACAGGGGTTACAGATACGCAGTATTTT
CASSLEGTGVTDTQYF
>TRBV5-6|NA|TRBJ1-1|NA
TGTGCCAGCAGCTTGGGGGTACAGGGTGAAGCTTTCTTT
CASSLGVQGEAFF
>TRBV6-1|TRBD2|TRBJ2-5|NA
TGTGCCAGCAGTGGGGGGAGCGGGGAGGCTATGGGGCAAGAGACCCAGTACTTC
CASSGGSGEAMGQETQYF
>TRBV18|NA|TRBJ1-1|NA
TGTGCCAGCTCACAAAAGAACACTGAAGCTTTCTTT
CASSQKNTEAFF
>TRBV5-1|NA|TRBJ2-7|NA
TGCGCCAGCAGCTTGCGGGGGGACAACGAGCAGTACTTC
CASSLRGDNEQYF
>TRBV2|TRBD1|TRBJ1-4|few
TGTGCCAGCAGAGACCGGACAGGGAGCATAAGAGAAAAACTGTTTTTT
CASRDRTGSIREKLFF
>TRBV7-2|TRBD1|TRBJ1-1|NA
TGTGCCAGCAGCTTGAGGCAGGGGGGTGACACTGAAGCTTTCTTT
CASSLRQGGDTEAFF
>TRBV7-8|NA|TRBJ2-7|NA
TGTGCCAGCAGCTTAGTTGTCCACGAGCAGTACTTC
CASSLVVHEQYF
>TRBV4-2|TRBD2|TRBJ2-1|NA
TGTGCCAGCACCCAGAGGACTAGCGGGGGCAGCTCCTACAATGAGCAGTTCTTC
CASTQRTSGGSSYNEQFF
>TRBV4-3|NA|TRBJ1-4|once
TGCGCCAGCAGCCCTGGAAGACGGTGGAGTGGAAAACTGTTTTTT
CASSPGRRWSGKLFF
>TRBV4-2|NA|TRBJ1-1|NA
TGTGCCAGCAGCCAAGATGGCAGGGACACTGAAGCTTTCTTT
CASSQDGRDTEAFF
>TRBV6-5|NA|TRBJ2-1|NA
TGTGCCAGCATCTCCACATACAATGAGCAGTTCTTC
CASISTYNEQFF
>TRBV4-2|NA|TRBJ2-5|NA
TGTGCCAGCAGCCAAGATTACGGGGGCCGGACGAAGACCCAGTACTTC
CASSQDYGGRTKTQYF
>TRBV7-2|NA|TRBJ1-1|NA
TGTGCCAGCAGCTTAGTTCCGGGGATGAACACTGAAGCTTTCTTT
CASSLVPGMNTEAFF
>TRBV5-6|NA|TRBJ1-1|NA
TGTGCCAGCAGCTTTAAGTTTTCGAGTCAGGGTGGTGAAGCTTTCTTT
CASSFKFSSQGGEAFF
>TRBV7-3|TRBD1|TRBJ1-1|NA
TGTGCCAGCAGCTCTCAGGGGGCAGGAACTGAAGCTTTCTTT
CASSSQGAGTEAFF
>TRBV2|TRBD1|TRBJ2-5|NA
TGTGCCAGCAGTACCGGGACAGGGGAAGAGACCCAGTACTTC
CASSTGTGEETQYF
>TRBV10-3|TRBD1|TRBJ1-2|few
TGTGCCATCAGTACTGACTGGACAGGGAACTATGGCTACACCTTC
CAISTDWTGNYGYTF